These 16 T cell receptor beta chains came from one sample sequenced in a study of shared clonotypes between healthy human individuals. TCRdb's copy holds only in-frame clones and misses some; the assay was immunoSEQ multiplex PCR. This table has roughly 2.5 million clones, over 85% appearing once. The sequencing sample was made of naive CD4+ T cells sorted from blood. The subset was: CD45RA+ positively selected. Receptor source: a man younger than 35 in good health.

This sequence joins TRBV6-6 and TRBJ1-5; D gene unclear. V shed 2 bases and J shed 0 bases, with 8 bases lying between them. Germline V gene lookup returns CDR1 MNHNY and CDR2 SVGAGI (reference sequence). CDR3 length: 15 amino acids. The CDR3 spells CASSYAEYSNQPQHF. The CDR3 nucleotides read TGTGCCAGCAGTTACGCGGAGTATAGCAATCAGCCCCAGCATTTT.

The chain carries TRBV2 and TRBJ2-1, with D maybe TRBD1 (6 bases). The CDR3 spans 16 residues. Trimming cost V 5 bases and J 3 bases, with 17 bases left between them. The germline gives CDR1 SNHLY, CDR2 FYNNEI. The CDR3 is CASSSQTRDNYNEQFF. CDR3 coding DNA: TGTGCCAGCAGTTCACAGACGAGGGACAACTACAATGAGCAGTTCTTC.

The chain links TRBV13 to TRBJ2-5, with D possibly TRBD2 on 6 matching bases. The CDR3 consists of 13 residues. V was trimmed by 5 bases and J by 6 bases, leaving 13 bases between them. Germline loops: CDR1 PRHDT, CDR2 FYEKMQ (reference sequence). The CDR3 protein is CASSKLGGQTQYF. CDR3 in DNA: TGTGCCAGCAGCAAGCTGGGGGGACAGACCCAGTACTTC.

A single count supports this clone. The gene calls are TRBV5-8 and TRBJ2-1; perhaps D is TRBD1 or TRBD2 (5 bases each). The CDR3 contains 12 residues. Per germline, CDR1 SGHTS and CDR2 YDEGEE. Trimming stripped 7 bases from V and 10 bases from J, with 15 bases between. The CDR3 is CASSLRGSEQFF. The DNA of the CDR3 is TGTGCCAGCTCCCTGAGGGGCAGCGAGCAGTTCTTC.

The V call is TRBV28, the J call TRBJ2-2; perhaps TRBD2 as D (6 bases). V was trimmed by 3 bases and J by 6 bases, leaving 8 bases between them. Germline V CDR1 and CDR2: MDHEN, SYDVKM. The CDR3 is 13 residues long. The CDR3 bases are TGTGCCAGCAGTTTGCCGGGGGCCGGGGAGCTGTTTTTT. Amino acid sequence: CASSLPGAGELFF.

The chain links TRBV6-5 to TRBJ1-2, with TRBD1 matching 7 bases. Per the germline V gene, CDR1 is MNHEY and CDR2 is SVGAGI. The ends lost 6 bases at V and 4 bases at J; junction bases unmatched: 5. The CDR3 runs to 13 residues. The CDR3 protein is CASSEGTAYGYTF. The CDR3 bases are TGTGCCAGCAGCGAAGGGACAGCCTATGGCTACACCTTC.

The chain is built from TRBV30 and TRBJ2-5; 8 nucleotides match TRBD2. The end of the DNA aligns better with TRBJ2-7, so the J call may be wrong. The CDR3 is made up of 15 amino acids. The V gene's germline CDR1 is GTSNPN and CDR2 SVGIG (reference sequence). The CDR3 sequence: CAWSVWGAGGYEQYF. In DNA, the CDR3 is TGTGCCTGGAGTGTGTGGGGGGCGGGAGGTTACGAGCAGTACTTC.

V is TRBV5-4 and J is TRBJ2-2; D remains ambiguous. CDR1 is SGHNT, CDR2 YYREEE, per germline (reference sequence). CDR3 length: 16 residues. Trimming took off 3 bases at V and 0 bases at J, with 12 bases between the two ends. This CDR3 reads CASSSPHTANTGELFF. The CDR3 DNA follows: TGTGCCAGCAGCTCGCCACATACCGCGAACACCGGGGAGCTGTTTTTT. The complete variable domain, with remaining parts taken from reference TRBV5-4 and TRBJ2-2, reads ETGVTQSPTHLIKTRGQQVTLRCSSQSGHNTVSWYQQALGQGPQFIFQYYREEENGRGNFPPRFSGLQFPNYSSELNVNALELDDSALYLCASSSPHTANTGELFFGEGSRLTVL.

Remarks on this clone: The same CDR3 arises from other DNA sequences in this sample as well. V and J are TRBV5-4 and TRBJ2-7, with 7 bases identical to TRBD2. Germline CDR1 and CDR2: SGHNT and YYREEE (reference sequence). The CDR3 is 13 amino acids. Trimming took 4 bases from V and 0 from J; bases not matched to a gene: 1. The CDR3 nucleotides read TGTGCCAGCAGCCGGGACTACTCCTACGAGCAGTACTTC. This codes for CASSRDYSYEQYF.

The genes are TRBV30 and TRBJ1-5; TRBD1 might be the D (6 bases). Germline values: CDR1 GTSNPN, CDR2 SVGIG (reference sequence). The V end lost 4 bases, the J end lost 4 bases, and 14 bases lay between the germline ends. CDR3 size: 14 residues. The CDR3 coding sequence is TGTGCCTGGAATGAGGCGGGACAAAATCAGCCCCAGCATTTT. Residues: CAWNEAGQNQPQHF. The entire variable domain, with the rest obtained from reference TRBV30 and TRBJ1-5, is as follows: SQTIHQWPATLVQPVGSPLSLECTVEGTSNPNLYWYRQAAGRGLQLLFYSVGIGQISSEVPQNLSASRPQDRQFILSSKKLLLSDSGFYLCAWNEAGQNQPQHFGDGTRLSIL.

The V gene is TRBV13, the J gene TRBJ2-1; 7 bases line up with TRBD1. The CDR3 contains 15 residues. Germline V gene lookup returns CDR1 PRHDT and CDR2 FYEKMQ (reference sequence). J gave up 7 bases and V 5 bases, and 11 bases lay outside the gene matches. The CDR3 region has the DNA TGTGCCAGCAGCCCCCGGACAGGTAGGGGTAATGAGCAGTTCTTC. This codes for CASSPRTGRGNEQFF.

CDR3 DNA: TGCGCCAGCAGCGCAGGCTTTGGCGGGAGCTCCTACGAGCAGTACTTC. The encoded protein is CASSAGFGGSSYEQYF. The rearrangement joins TRBV4-3 to TRBJ2-7, with TRBD2 matching 7 bases. J gave up 0 bases and V 5 bases, and 10 bases lay outside the gene matches. The CDR3 is made up of 16 amino acids. CDR1 is LGHNA, CDR2 YSLEER, per germline.

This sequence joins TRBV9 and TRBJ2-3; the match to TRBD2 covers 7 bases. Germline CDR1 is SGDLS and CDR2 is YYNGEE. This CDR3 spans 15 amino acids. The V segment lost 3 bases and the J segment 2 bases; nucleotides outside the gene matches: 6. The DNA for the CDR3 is TGTGCCAGCAGCGAGCGGGACGGGAACACAGATACGCAGTATTTT. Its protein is CASSERDGNTDTQYF.

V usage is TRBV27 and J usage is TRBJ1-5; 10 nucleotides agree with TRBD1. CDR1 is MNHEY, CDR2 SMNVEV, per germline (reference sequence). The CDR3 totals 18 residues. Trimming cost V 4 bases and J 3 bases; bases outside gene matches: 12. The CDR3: CASSYGTGTGEANQPQHF. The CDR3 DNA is TGTGCCAGCAGTTATGGTACCGGGACAGGGGAGGCCAATCAGCCCCAGCATTTT.

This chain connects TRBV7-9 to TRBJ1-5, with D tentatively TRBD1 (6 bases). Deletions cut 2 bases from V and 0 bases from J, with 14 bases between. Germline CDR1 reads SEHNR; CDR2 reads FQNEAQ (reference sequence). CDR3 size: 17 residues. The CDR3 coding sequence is TGTGCCAGCAGCTTATTTCCGGGACACGCTAGCAATCAGCCCCAGCATTTT. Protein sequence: CASSLFPGHASNQPQHF.

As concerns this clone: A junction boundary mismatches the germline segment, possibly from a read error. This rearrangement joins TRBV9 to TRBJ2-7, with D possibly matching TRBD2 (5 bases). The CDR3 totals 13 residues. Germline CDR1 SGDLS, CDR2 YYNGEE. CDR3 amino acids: CASSPRRERAQHF. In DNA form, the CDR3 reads TGTGCCAGCAGCCCCCGGCGTGAGAGGGCGCAGCACTTC.